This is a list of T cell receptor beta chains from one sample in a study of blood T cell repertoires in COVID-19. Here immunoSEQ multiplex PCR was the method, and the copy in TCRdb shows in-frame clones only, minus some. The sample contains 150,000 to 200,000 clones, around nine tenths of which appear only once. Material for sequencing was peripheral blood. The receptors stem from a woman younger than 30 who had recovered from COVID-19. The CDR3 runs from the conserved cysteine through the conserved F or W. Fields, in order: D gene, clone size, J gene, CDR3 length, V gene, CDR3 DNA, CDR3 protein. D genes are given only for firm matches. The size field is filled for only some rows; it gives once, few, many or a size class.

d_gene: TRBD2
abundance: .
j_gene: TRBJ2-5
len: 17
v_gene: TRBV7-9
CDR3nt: TGTGCCAGCAGCTTAATAGGACTAGCGGGAGGTCGGGAGACCCAGTACTTC
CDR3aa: CASSLIGLAGGRETQYF

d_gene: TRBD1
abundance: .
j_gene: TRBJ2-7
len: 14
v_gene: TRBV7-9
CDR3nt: TGTGCCAGCAGTCGGGACAGGAGCTCCTACGAGCAGTACTTC
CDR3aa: CASSRDRSSYEQYF

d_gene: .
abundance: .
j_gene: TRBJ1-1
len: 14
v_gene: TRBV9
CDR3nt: TGTGCCAGCAGCCGACAGATCATGAACACTGAAGCTTTCTTT
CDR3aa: CASSRQIMNTEAFF

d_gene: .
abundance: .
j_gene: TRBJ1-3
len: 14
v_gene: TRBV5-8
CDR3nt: TGTGCCAGCAGCTCGACACGTTCTGGAAACACCATATATTTT
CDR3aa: CASSSTRSGNTIYF

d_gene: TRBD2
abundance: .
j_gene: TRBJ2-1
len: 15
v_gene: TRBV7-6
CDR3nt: TGTGCCAGCAGCGACGGGACTAGCCCCGGCAATGAGCAGTTCTTC
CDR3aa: CASSDGTSPGNEQFF

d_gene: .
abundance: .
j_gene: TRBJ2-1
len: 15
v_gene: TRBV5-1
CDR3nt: TGCGCCAGCAGCTTGCTTGGGGGCCAGTTCGATGAGCAGTTCTTC
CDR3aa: CASSLLGGQFDEQFF

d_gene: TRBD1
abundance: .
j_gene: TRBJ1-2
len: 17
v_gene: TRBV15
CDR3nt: TGTGCCACCAGCAGAGATGGGTGGGACAGCAGGACGCGAGGCTACACCTTC
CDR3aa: CATSRDGWDSRTRGYTF

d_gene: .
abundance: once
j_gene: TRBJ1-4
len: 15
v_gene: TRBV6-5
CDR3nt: TGTGCCAGCAGTACCCAGGCCGGGGATAATGAAAAACTGTTTTTT
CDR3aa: CASSTQAGDNEKLFF

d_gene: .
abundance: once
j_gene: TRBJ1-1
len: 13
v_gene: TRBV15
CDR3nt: TGTGCCACCAGCAGAGCAGGGCGCACTGAAGCTTTCTTT
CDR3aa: CATSRAGRTEAFF

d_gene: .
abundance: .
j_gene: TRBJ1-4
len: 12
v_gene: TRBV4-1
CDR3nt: TGCGCCAGCACCGACAGCAAGGAAAAACTGTTTTTT
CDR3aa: CASTDSKEKLFF

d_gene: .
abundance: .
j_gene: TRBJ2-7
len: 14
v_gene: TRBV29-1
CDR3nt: TGCAGCGTTGCGGGCGGGACGGGATCCTACGAGCAGTACTTC
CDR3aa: CSVAGGTGSYEQYF

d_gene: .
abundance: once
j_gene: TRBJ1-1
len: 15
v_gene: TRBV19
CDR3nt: TGTGCCAGTAGTAGGGTCAGGGGTTCGGGAACTGAAGCTTTCTTT
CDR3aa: CASSRVRGSGTEAFF

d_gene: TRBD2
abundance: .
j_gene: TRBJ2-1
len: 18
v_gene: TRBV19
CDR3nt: TGTGCCAGTAGTATACCTGGGAGACTAGCGGGGGGCATGGATGAGCAGTTCTTC
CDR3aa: CASSIPGRLAGGMDEQFF

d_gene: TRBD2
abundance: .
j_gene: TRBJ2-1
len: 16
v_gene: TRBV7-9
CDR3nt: TGTGCCAGCAGCTTAGCGCCTAGCGGGAGGACGGAGGAGCAGTTCTTC
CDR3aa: CASSLAPSGRTEEQFF

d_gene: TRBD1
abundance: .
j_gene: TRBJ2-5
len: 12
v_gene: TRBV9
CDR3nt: TGTGCCAGCGGACAGGGCCAAGAGACCCAGTACTTC
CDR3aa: CASGQGQETQYF

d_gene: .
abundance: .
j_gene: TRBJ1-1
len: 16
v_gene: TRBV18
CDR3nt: TGTGCCAGCTCACCGGGGGCTACGGTTAGGGACACTGAAGCTTTCTTT
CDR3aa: CASSPGATVRDTEAFF

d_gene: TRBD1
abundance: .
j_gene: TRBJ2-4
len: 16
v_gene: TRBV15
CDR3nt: TGTGCCACCAGCAGCCTAGGCGGGGACAGGGAAAACATTCAGTACTTC
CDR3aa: CATSSLGGDRENIQYF

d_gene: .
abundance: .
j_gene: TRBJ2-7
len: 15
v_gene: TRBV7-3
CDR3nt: TGTGCCAGCAGCTTACGAGGACTGGCCACCTACGAGCAGTACTTC
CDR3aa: CASSLRGLATYEQYF

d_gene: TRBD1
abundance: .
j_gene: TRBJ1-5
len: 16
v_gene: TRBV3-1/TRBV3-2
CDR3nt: TGTGCCAGCAGCCCCACCGGGACAGGGGGAGGACAGCCCCAGCATTTT
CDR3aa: CASSPTGTGGGQPQHF

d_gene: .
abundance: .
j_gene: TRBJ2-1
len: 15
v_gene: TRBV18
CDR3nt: TGTGCCAGCTCACCAGGAGCAGCGGCCGACAATGAGCAGTTCTTC
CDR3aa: CASSPGAAADNEQFF

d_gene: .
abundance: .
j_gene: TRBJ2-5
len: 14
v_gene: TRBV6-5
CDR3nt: TGTGCCAGCAGTTACCCCGGACAGCAAGAGACCCAGTACTTC
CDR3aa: CASSYPGQQETQYF

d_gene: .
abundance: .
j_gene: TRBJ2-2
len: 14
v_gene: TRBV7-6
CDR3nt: TGTGCCAGCAGCTTGGGACAAGTAGTAGGGGAGCTGTTTTTT
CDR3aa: CASSLGQVVGELFF